Shown below are 32 T cell receptor beta chains from a single sample sequenced in a study of CD8 T cells in Susac syndrome. The RNA, about 0.45 to 1 ug, was put through reverse transcription using random hexamers. TCRdb itself ran the immunoSEQ multiplex PCR reads through MiXCR, one entry per CDR3 protein. The sample includes fewer than 150,000 distinct CDR3 sequences, 94% seen only once; the top ten take 0.27%. Sequenced input: CD8+ T cells from PBMCs. The receptors derive from a human donor in good health.

The chain combines TRBV6-5 with TRBJ2-1; D remains unclear. This CDR3 has 11 amino acids. CDR1 is MNHEY and CDR2 is SVGAGI in the germline V gene. V shed 7 bases and J shed 5 bases, with 6 bases lying between them. CDR3 loop: CASTLNNEQFF. The CDR3 DNA follows: TGTGCCAGCACCCTTAACAATGAGCAGTTCTTC.

DNA of the CDR3: TGTGCCAGCAGTACCGGGGACAGGGGCAAAAACATTCAGTACTTC. It translates to CASSTGDRGKNIQYF. The chain links TRBV12-3 or TRBV12-4 to TRBJ2-4; 10 nucleotides line up with TRBD1. Unmatched junction bases numbered 4, after V lost 5 bases and J lost 3 bases. The CDR3 totals 15 residues.

This sequence joins TRBV7-9 and TRBJ1-2, with D unclear. There are 16 residues in the CDR3. The V end was cut by 5 bases, the J end by 2 bases, with 18 bases between. Germline V gene sequence: CDR1 SEHNR, CDR2 FQNEAQ (reference sequence). CDR3 in DNA: TGTGCCAGCAGCGGCGGGGAGGGTCTGGGGAACTATGGCTACACCTTC. It encodes CASSGGEGLGNYGYTF.

V and J are TRBV7-2 and TRBJ2-7; TRBD2 matches 7 bases. CDR3 size: 15 residues. J gave up 2 bases and V 3 bases, and 7 bases lay outside the gene matches. Per germline, CDR1 SGHTA and CDR2 FQGNSA. CDR3 region: CASSFGLSGAYEQYF. CDR3 nucleotide sequence: TGTGCCAGCAGCTTTGGCCTGAGCGGGGCCTACGAGCAGTACTTC. The complete variable domain, with remaining parts taken from reference TRBV7-2 and TRBJ2-7, reads GAGVSQSPSNKVTEKGKDVELRCDPISGHTALYWYRQSLGQGLEFLIYFQGNSAPDKSGLPSDRFSAERTGGSVSTLTIQRTQQEDSAVYLCASSFGLSGAYEQYFGPGTRLTVT.

CDR3 in amino acids: CASSLGGTNEQYF. In DNA, the CDR3 is TGTGCCAGCAGCCTGGGGGGCACGAACGAGCAGTACTTC. V usage is TRBV6-2 or TRBV6-3 and J usage is TRBJ2-7; D may correspond to TRBD1 or TRBD2 (6 bases each). Germline CDR1 MNHEY, CDR2 SVGEGT. The CDR3 is made up of 13 amino acids. V lost 6 bases to trimming and J lost 5 bases, with 14 bases between them.

The chain joins TRBV3-1 to TRBJ2-7; 9 bases line up with TRBD1. CDR1 is LGHDT, CDR2 YNNKEL, per germline (reference sequence). The length of the CDR3 is 16 residues. Trimming took 2 bases from V and 3 from J; bases not matched to a gene: 8. CDR3 sequence: CASSQTFWTGDYEQYF. DNA of the CDR3: TGTGCCAGCAGCCAAACCTTTTGGACAGGGGACTACGAGCAGTACTTC.

The V gene is TRBV5-4, the J gene TRBJ2-1, with 7 bases aligning to TRBD2. The CDR3 extends over 15 amino acids. From germline, CDR1 is SGHNT and CDR2 YYREEE (reference sequence). The ends lost 0 bases at V and 8 bases at J; junction bases unmatched: 8. The CDR3 bases are TGTGCCAGCAGCTTGGGACAGCGGGAAGGGCATGAGCAGTTCTTC. This sequence encodes CASSLGQREGHEQFF.

The chain employs TRBV27 and TRBJ1-2, with D possibly matching TRBD1 (6 bases). Germline lookup yields CDR1 MNHEY and CDR2 SMNVEV (reference sequence). The CDR3 runs to 14 residues. Trimming stripped 7 bases from V and 5 bases from J, with 17 bases between. The CDR3 bases are TGTGCCAGCACGAAGACAGGATCGAATTATGGCTACACCTTC. As protein: CASTKTGSNYGYTF.

The V gene is TRBV29-1, the J gene TRBJ2-1; 12 bases are shared with TRBD2. Germline-derived CDR1 and CDR2 are SQVTM and ANQGSEA. The CDR3 is 11 residues long. After removal of 6 bases from V and 15 bases from J, the junction contained 6 bases not matched to a gene. CDR3 nucleotide sequence: TGCAGCGTCGCTCTAGCGGGAGGGCCGTTCTTC. It is translated as CSVALAGGPFF.

The V gene is TRBV9, the J gene TRBJ2-7; 14 bases are shared with TRBD2. This CDR3 is built from 16 residues. V lost 2 bases and J lost 5; bases outside the gene matches: 6. Germline V gene sequence: CDR1 SGDLS, CDR2 YYNGEE. The DNA for the CDR3 is TGTGCCAGCAGCGTTGGGGGACTAGCGGGAGCCCACGAGCAGTACTTC. Translating it yields CASSVGGLAGAHEQYF. The full variable domain, in which reference TRBV9 and TRBJ2-7 provide the parts outside the CDR3, is DSGVTQTPKHLITATGQRVTLRCSPRSGDLSVYWYQQSLDQGLQFLIQYYNGEERAKGNILERFSAQQFPDLHSELNLSSLELGDSALYFCASSVGGLAGAHEQYFGPGTRLTVT.

The chain is built from TRBV27 and TRBJ1-1; no firm D call. This CDR3 spans 14 amino acids. Germline V lookup: CDR1 MNHEY, CDR2 SMNVEV (reference sequence). V dropped 5 bases and J dropped 0 bases, with 10 bases sitting between them. In DNA, the CDR3 is TGTGCCAGCAGTGAGGATACCATGAACACTGAAGCTTTCTTT. It yields the protein CASSEDTMNTEAFF.

The chain combines TRBV27 with TRBJ2-3; possibly TRBD1 for D (5 bases). Germline CDR1 MNHEY, CDR2 SMNVEV (reference sequence). Deletions cut 5 bases from V and 9 bases from J, with 12 bases between. The CDR3 consists of 12 residues. The CDR3 DNA reads as TGTGCCAGCAGTCTCCTAGGACAAACGCAGTATTTT. Translating it yields CASSLLGQTQYF.

The chain couples TRBV7-9 to TRBJ2-1; TRBD1 or TRBD2 may be the D gene (5 bases each). Trimming took 4 bases from V and 8 from J, leaving 12 bases between them. Germline loops: CDR1 SEHNR, CDR2 FQNEAQ (reference sequence). This CDR3 region has 13 residues. DNA for the CDR3: TGTGCCAGCAGCTCTAGTGAGGGGTATGAGCAGTTCTTC. This encodes CASSSSEGYEQFF.

The V and J genes are TRBV20-1 and TRBJ2-1; the match to TRBD2 covers 10 bases. Germline loops: CDR1 DFQATT, CDR2 SNEGSKA (reference sequence). The CDR3 consists of 15 residues. J was trimmed by 4 bases and V by 4 bases; bases with no gene match: 7. CDR3 region: CSATRLAGQYNEQFF. CDR3 nucleotide sequence: TGCAGTGCTACCCGACTAGCGGGTCAGTACAATGAGCAGTTCTTC.

The chain recombines TRBV14 with TRBJ2-5; D is unclear. V was clipped by 2 bases and J by 0 bases, with 22 bases between them. The CDR3 has 19 residues. CDR1 is SGHDN, CDR2 FVKESK, per germline. Here the CDR3 reads CASSQSPEDDRSYQETQYF. CDR3 nucleotide sequence: TGTGCCAGCAGCCAAAGTCCCGAAGACGACCGTAGTTACCAAGAGACCCAGTACTTC.

This clonotype was counted once. The CDR3 loop reads CATAGTSSNQPQHF. The CDR3 region has the DNA TGTGCCACCGCAGGAACGTCTAGCAATCAGCCCCAGCATTTT. This sequence joins TRBV24-1 and TRBJ1-5; D unclear. The CDR3 sequence is 14 residues long. V lost 9 bases and J 0 bases, leaving 11 bases between the germline ends. CDR1 is KGHDR and CDR2 is SFDVKD in the germline V gene.

The J gene is TRBJ2-7, the V gene TRBV7-8; 9 nucleotides agree with TRBD1. CDR1 SGHVS and CDR2 FQNEAQ come from the germline V gene. With 4 bases clipped from V and 5 bases from J, the junction kept 9 bases outside the gene matches. This CDR3 region has 15 residues. The CDR3 DNA reads TGTGCCAGCAGCTCCCCGGACAGGGGTAGACACGAGCAGTACTTC. This codes for CASSSPDRGRHEQYF.

This chain uses TRBV20-1 with TRBJ2-1; TRBD2 matches 14 bases. With V trimmed by 0 bases and J by 6 bases, 1 base remained unmatched. Germline-derived CDR1 and CDR2 are DFQATT and SNEGSKA (reference sequence). The CDR3 totals 15 residues. The DNA for the CDR3 is TGCAGTGCTAGAGACGGGACTAGCGGGAGCAATGAGCAGTTCTTC. Amino acid sequence: CSARDGTSGSNEQFF.

The rearrangement links TRBV29-1 to TRBJ1-2; the D is unclear. The V end was cut by 6 bases, the J end by 5 bases, with 13 bases between. CDR1 and CDR2 (germline): SQVTM, ANQGSEA. This CDR3 comprises 12 residues. The CDR3 loop reads CSVPTRPYGYTF. Here the CDR3 DNA reads TGCAGCGTCCCTACCAGGCCTTATGGCTACACCTTC.

The chain combines TRBV20-1 with TRBJ2-7, with a weak D call TRBD1 (6 bases). With 0 bases removed from V and 4 bases from J, the gap between germline ends came to 25 bases. The CDR3 runs 18 residues. CDR1 and CDR2 from the germline V gene are DFQATT and SNEGSKA (reference sequence). CDR3 loop: CSARDRNMDRRRLYEQYF. In nucleotides, the CDR3 is TGCAGTGCTAGAGACCGAAATATGGACAGACGAAGACTATACGAGCAGTACTTC.

This clonotype was seen only once. V usage is TRBV29-1 and J usage is TRBJ2-5; D may be TRBD2 (6 bases). CDR3 length: 13 residues. Between the trimmed V and J ends, which lost 7 bases and 5 bases, there was a span of 17 bases. Germline V gives CDR1 SQVTM, CDR2 ANQGSEA. The CDR3 sequence is CSAPGGLRETQYF. CDR3 DNA: TGCAGCGCCCCCGGGGGACTTCGGGAGACCCAGTACTTC.

V is TRBV5-1 and J is TRBJ2-1; D gene ambiguous. The CDR3 runs 16 residues. V shed 7 bases and J shed 1 base, with 18 bases lying between them. Germline values: CDR1 SGHRS, CDR2 YFSETQ. For the CDR3, the DNA is TGCGCCAGCGCCCTCGCGACGGGTCGTTCCTACAATGAGCAGTTCTTC. Translation gives CASALATGRSYNEQFF.

The J gene is TRBJ1-2, the V gene TRBV30, with a weak D call TRBD1 (5 bases). This CDR3 spans 11 amino acids. V was cut by 3 bases and J by 8 bases, with 10 bases left in between. CDR1 and CDR2 (germline): GTSNPN, SVGIG (reference sequence). The CDR3 nucleotides are TGTGCCTGGAGCGCAGGGAGCGGCTACACCTTC. Protein sequence: CAWSAGSGYTF.

This CDR3 reads CASSFFLTGELFF. Written as DNA, the CDR3 is TGTGCCAGCAGCTTTTTCCTGACCGGGGAGCTGTTTTTT. The chain couples TRBV7-9 to TRBJ2-2; D is unresolved. The germline V gene encodes CDR1 SEHNR and CDR2 FQNEAQ (reference sequence). V was pared by 3 bases and J by 5 bases, with 7 bases between. This CDR3 comprises 13 residues.

The J gene is TRBJ2-7, the V gene TRBV7-9, with TRBD2 identical over 8 bases. The CDR3 runs 14 residues. Germline V CDR1 and CDR2: SEHNR, FQNEAQ (reference sequence). The V gene end was trimmed by 4 bases and the J gene end by 6 bases; junction bases not matched to a gene: 8. CDR3 sequence (DNA): TGTGCCAGCAGCTCCGGACTAGCTCCGGGCGAGCAGTACTTC. Its protein product is CASSSGLAPGEQYF.

The CDR3 spells CASSQFSGRAGETQYF. The CDR3 nucleotides read TGTGCCAGCAGCCAATTTAGCGGGAGGGCCGGGGAGACCCAGTACTTC. V usage is TRBV4-2 and J usage is TRBJ2-5; 11 bases agree with TRBD2. The V gene end was trimmed by 2 bases and the J gene end by 5 bases; junction bases not matched to a gene: 7. This CDR3 comprises 16 residues. Germline CDR1 LGHNA, CDR2 YNFKEQ.

The rearrangement joins TRBV6-5 to TRBJ2-7; TRBD1 aligns across 10 bases. Germline lookup yields CDR1 MNHEY and CDR2 SVGAGI. This CDR3 has 15 amino acids. V lost 2 bases, J lost 4 bases, and 5 bases stayed unmatched. This chain's CDR3 is CASSYAGQGLYEQYF. The CDR3, as DNA: TGTGCCAGCAGTTACGCGGGACAGGGGTTATACGAGCAGTACTTC.

The chain is built from TRBV6-2 or TRBV6-3 and TRBJ1-2, with D uncertain. V lost 0 bases and J 6 bases, leaving 14 bases between the germline ends. From germline, CDR1 is MNHEY and CDR2 SVGEGT. The CDR3 is 15 residues long. CDR3 loop: CASSYSLAGAHGYTF. The DNA for the CDR3 is TGTGCCAGCAGTTACTCCCTGGCAGGCGCGCATGGCTACACCTTC.

V usage is TRBV30 and J usage is TRBJ2-1, with D possibly TRBD2 on 5 matching bases. CDR1 and CDR2 from the germline V gene are GTSNPN and SVGIG (reference sequence). The CDR3 covers 11 residues. Trimming cost V 8 bases and J 6 bases, with 11 bases left between them. The CDR3 DNA is TGTGCCGGTAGCGACCCCAATGAGCAGTTCTTC. It translates to CAGSDPNEQFF.

This chain links TRBV29-1 with TRBJ2-7, with a weak D call TRBD2 (7 bases). The germline V and J ends were trimmed by 0 bases and 7 bases, with 13 bases remaining between them. The CDR3 is made up of 13 amino acids. Looked up from germline, CDR1 is SQVTM and CDR2 is ANQGSEA. In DNA, the CDR3 is TGCAGCGTTGAAGAGGGAGGGGACAAAGAGCAGTACTTC. Translation: CSVEEGGDKEQYF.

This clonotype turned up a few times. The chain combines TRBV27 with TRBJ2-7; D remains unclear. This CDR3 spans 11 amino acids. The V and J ends lost 5 bases and 6 bases respectively, with 8 bases between them. Germline assignment: CDR1 MNHEY and CDR2 SMNVEV (reference sequence). The CDR3 region is CASSQGREQYF. The CDR3 nucleotides read TGTGCCAGCAGTCAAGGGCGCGAGCAGTACTTC.

The chain employs TRBV7-8 and TRBJ2-1, with D perhaps matching TRBD2 (6 bases). V was pared by 1 base and J by 9 bases, with 19 bases between. Germline lookup yields CDR1 SGHVS and CDR2 FQNEAQ. The CDR3 sequence is 16 residues long. CDR3 sequence (DNA): TGTGCCAGCAGCTTAGGCGCGGGATCCGCCAATCCTGAGCAGTTCTTC. Translated, it gives CASSLGAGSANPEQFF.